This T cell receptor beta chain derives from a study of siplizumab effects on memory and regulatory T cells. Turning to this clone: Antigen: not known.

Study findings and constraints: With siplizumab, cumulative frequency of CD4+ memory-derived alloreactive sequences dropped significantly. There was no confirmation of the suppressive function of proliferating Tregs from siplizumab cultures. Only a minor fraction of alloreactive clones mapped to unstimulated subsets.

Germline CDR1 MDHEN, CDR2 SYDVKM. CDR3 size: 16 residues. V was trimmed by 10 bases and J by 4 bases, leaving 23 bases between them. The data were produced by immunoSEQ multiplex PCR, yet TCRdb's version contains in-frame clones alone and is incomplete. The table lists about 56,000 clones, around 98% of them singletons. This TCR was recovered from a human donor in good health. The sample comprised naive CD8+ T cells sorted from blood. The V call is TRBV28, the J call TRBJ1-5; TRBD1 is a possible D gene (6 bases). The CDR3 here is CAISGGWGRRNQPQHF. DNA of the CDR3: TGTGCCATTTCCGGGGGCTGGGGACGTCGGAATCAGCCCCAGCATTTT.